This record looks at one TCR beta chain sequence and its context. No antigen is known for it. There are no base qualities to consult, and no much larger clone falls within one base. The record originates from a study of STAT5B mutations in CD4+ large granular lymphocyte leukemia (dated by TCRdb to the early 2020s). Background for the entire study: Among the healthy controls, the CDR3 'QG' motif was associated with a particular HLA allele. Flow cytometry on FACSCanto II or FACSVerse showed that the purified fractions were more than 95% pure among lymphocytes. TCRbeta repertoires of CD4+ T-cell large granular lymphocyte leukemia patients were compared with those of healthy blood donors. Study-wide findings and limitations: CD4-sorted patient repertoires appeared more clonal than healthy CD4+ repertoires, and this difference persisted after removing the putative leukemic clones. The data were not HLA-matched, and the relatively small sample size could explain the higher clonality seen in CD4+ compared with CD8+ T-LGLL. Each patient's main leukemic clonotypes were private, but 25% of these clonotypes showed up at low frequency in the non-leukemic repertoires of other patients. Enrichment of TRBV06-family usage was observed among the top patient clones (8/27) relative to healthy controls (2/35).

The CDR3 goes from the cysteine to the phenylalanine over 15 residues. Just the 45-base CDR3 DNA is kept, in frame starting at base 1. CDR1 and CDR2, looked up from the germline V gene, are SGHRS and YFSETQ. Trimming removed 0 bases from V and 4 bases from J; the gene matches leave 4 bases unexplained. The immunoSEQ assay at survey resolution was used to sequence TCRbeta rearrangements from genomic DNA. In the paper's pipeline: In the TCR sequencing data, the smallest productive clonotype frequency that could be detected was 2.59 x 10-5. Analyses included only productive TCRbeta rearrangements, meaning complete and in-frame sequences. Simpson clonality, calculated in the immunoSEQ Analyzer version 3.0, was used as the measure of sample clonality. Clones were binned by frequency as very rare, small, medium, large (1-20%) or hyperexpanded (>20%). Generation probabilities were estimated with OLGA 1.2.3, V-gene circos plots were made with VDJtools, specificities were searched in VDJdb, and CDR3 motifs were identified with GLIPH. The table was pulled from immuneACCESS by TCRdb, which kept in-frame rearrangements only. Such tables lose some clones; where checked, under half of the loss comes from unresolved V genes, and the rest has no known cause. Clonal size and the V and J genes are those of that table, whereas D and trimming came from the DNA. The table for this sample lists about 48,000 clones; about three quarters of them were counted only once. 1.5% of the sample is taken by the ten largest.

The healthy controls were 37 blood donors, and the buffy coats of these donors were supplied by the Finnish Red Cross blood service. All TCR-sequenced material derived from peripheral blood: patient blood samples and healthy donor buffy coats. Peripheral blood mononuclear cells were isolated by Ficoll-Hypaque gradient centrifugation. CD4+ cells were magnetically purified from the buffy coats of healthy controls. Genomic DNA was extracted using the Gentra Puregene Cell and Tissue kit, and a Qubit 2.0 fluorometer was used to quantify it. The source is a human donor in good health. Sequenced material: CD4+ T cells from blood buffy coats. In this chain, TRBV5-1 is recombined with TRBJ2-1, with 7 bases matching TRBD2. For the CDR3, the sequence is CASSLGDSGYNEQFF. The DNA sequence is given as TGCGCCAGCAGCTTGGGTGATAGCGGGTACAATGAGCAGTTCTTC. Extended through the reference TRBV5-1 and TRBJ2-1 proteins, this CDR3 yields the full variable domain: KAGVTQTPRYLIKTRGQQVTLSCSPISGHRSVSWYQQTPGQGLQFLFEYFSETQRNKGNFPGRFSGRQFSNSRSEMNVSTLELGDSALYLCASSLGDSGYNEQFFGPGTRLTVL.